These 31 T cell receptor beta chains were sequenced from one sample in a study of shared clonotypes between healthy human individuals (TCRdb year 2020). The library was made by the immunoSEQ multiplex PCR assay. TCRdb mirrors the immuneACCESS table, restricted to in-frame sequences. Some clones are absent from its copies; in checked studies, under half trace to an unresolved V gene, and the reason for the others is unknown. This sample holds under 2.5 million clones; roughly 90% were observed only once. The ten top clones hold around 0.4% of the sample. Sequencing was carried out using naive CD4+ T cells from PBMCs. The intended sense of this specimen's cell subset or site label: CD45RA+ positively selected. These receptor sequences come from a man aged 18 to 35 in good health. Some clones in this sample may be carry-over from other donors' samples.

The chain's CDR3 is CSAPTLNEQFF. The CDR3 DNA is TGCAGTGCTCCGACTCTTAATGAGCAGTTCTTC. This chain connects TRBV20-1 to TRBJ2-1; D gene uncertain. The germline V gene has CDR1 DFQATT and CDR2 SNEGSKA (reference sequence). Trimming cost V 5 bases and J 7 bases, with 9 bases left between them. The CDR3 is 11 amino acids.

V usage is TRBV28 and J usage is TRBJ1-5; a weak D match, TRBD1 (5 bases). V was trimmed by 6 bases and J by 4 bases, leaving 10 bases between them. CDR1 MDHEN and CDR2 SYDVKM come from the germline V gene. This CDR3 has 13 residues. In nucleotides, the CDR3 is TGTGCCAGCAGGCAACGGGGGAATCAGCCCCAGCATTTT. Residues: CASRQRGNQPQHF.

This sequence joins TRBV6-6 and TRBJ1-3; a weak D match, TRBD1 (5 bases). Deletions cut 9 bases from V and 3 bases from J, with 18 bases between. This CDR3 region has 15 residues. Germline-derived CDR1 and CDR2 are MNHNY and SVGAGI (reference sequence). CDR3 sequence: CASWGLLDLGNTIYF. The CDR3 nucleotides read TGTGCCAGTTGGGGCCTACTAGACCTTGGAAACACCATATATTTT.

V usage is TRBV6-5 and J usage is TRBJ2-1; TRBD2 aligns across 10 bases. This CDR3 comprises 15 residues. Germline trimming cut 6 bases from V and 5 bases from J; bases unmatched to any gene: 7. Germline V gives CDR1 MNHEY, CDR2 SVGAGI. CDR3 amino acids: CASRPAGGLHNEQFF. In DNA, the CDR3 is TGTGCCAGCAGACCAGCGGGAGGGCTTCACAATGAGCAGTTCTTC.

J is TRBJ1-5 and V is TRBV2; 8 positions agree with TRBD1. V lost 0 bases, J lost 4 bases, and 5 bases stayed unmatched. Germline CDR1 is SNHLY and CDR2 is FYNNEI. This CDR3 is built from 16 residues. CDR3 in DNA: TGTGCCAGCAGTGAAGCCGGGACAGGAATTAATCAGCCCCAGCATTTT. Encoded protein: CASSEAGTGINQPQHF.

V is TRBV7-9 and J is TRBJ2-1, with 7 bases matching TRBD1. Looked up from germline, CDR1 is SEHNR and CDR2 is FQNEAQ (reference sequence). J gave up 6 bases and V 3 bases, and 2 bases lay outside the gene matches. The CDR3 consists of 13 residues. The CDR3 DNA reads as TGTGCCAGCAGCTTGGGACAGTTCAATGAGCAGTTCTTC. Translating it yields CASSLGQFNEQFF.

The chain joins TRBV7-3 to TRBJ2-2, with 7 bases that match TRBD1. V dropped 5 bases and J dropped 5; count of bases not matched to a gene: 5. The CDR3 extends over 14 amino acids. Germline CDR1 SGHTA, CDR2 FQGTGA. The chain's CDR3 is CASSPTQGTGELFF. CDR3 nucleotide sequence: TGTGCCAGCAGCCCTACACAGGGGACCGGGGAGCTGTTTTTT.

The CDR3 here is CASSSQDRLSYEQYF. The CDR3 DNA reads TGCGCCAGCAGCTCACAGGACAGACTGTCCTACGAGCAGTACTTC. The rearrangement uses TRBV4-1 and TRBJ2-7, with D maybe TRBD1 (6 bases). The germline V gene has CDR1 MGHRA and CDR2 YSYEKL. V shed 5 bases and J shed 1 base, with 15 bases lying between them. The CDR3 runs to 15 residues.

The V call is TRBV27, the J call TRBJ1-1, with a weak D call TRBD1 (5 bases). The germline V gene has CDR1 MNHEY and CDR2 SMNVEV (reference sequence). The CDR3 totals 18 residues. V gave up 0 bases and J gave up 4 bases, with 21 bases separating them. DNA of the CDR3: TGTGCCAGCAGTTTATCTCGAGGGGCAGGACAACGGGGCACTGAAGCTTTCTTT. Its protein is CASSLSRGAGQRGTEAFF.

The chain is built from TRBV12-2 and TRBJ2-6; the D call TRBD2 from the table was never checked on the DNA. TRBV12-2 represents a pseudogene. The CDR3 runs to 18 residues. The DNA for the CDR3 is TGTGCAAGTCGCTTAGCGGGGCGGGAGTCCACTGGGGCCAACGTCCTGACTTTC. The encoded protein is CASRLAGRESTGANVLTF.

The genes are TRBV7-2 and TRBJ2-7, with D unclear. The V gene lost 0 bases and the J gene lost 4 bases, with 10 bases spanning the gap. CDR3 length: 14 amino acids. Germline CDR1 reads SGHTA; CDR2 reads FQGNSA. The CDR3, as DNA: TGTGCCAGCAGCTTAGCCTTTTCGAGATACGAGCAGTACTTC. Residues: CASSLAFSRYEQYF.

This clone was found once. V is TRBV18 and J is TRBJ2-3; the D is unclear. The V end was cut by 0 bases, the J end by 3 bases, with 10 bases between. Germline loops: CDR1 KGHSH, CDR2 LQKENI. CDR3 length equals 15 residues. In DNA, the CDR3 is TGTGCCAGCTCACCACCCCCCTTCGATACAGATACGCAGTATTTT. Encoded protein: CASSPPPFDTDTQYF.

Of note for this clone: The sample holds other DNA sequences that translate to the same CDR3. V usage is TRBV11-3 and J usage is TRBJ2-1; TRBD2 matches 12 bases. Germline loops: CDR1 SGHNT, CDR2 YENEEA. Trimming at V came to 5 bases and at J to 4 bases, leaving 3 bases not matched to a gene. This CDR3 has 15 amino acids. CDR3 nucleotides: TGTGCCAGCAGCCGCGGGACTAGCGGGTACAATGAGCAGTTCTTC. Its translation: CASSRGTSGYNEQFF. Full variable domain (remainder filled in from reference TRBV11-3 and TRBJ2-1): EAGVVQSPRYKIIEKKQPVAFWCNPISGHNTLYWYLQNLGQGPELLIRYENEEAVDDSQLPKDRFSAERLKGVDSTLKIQPAELGDSAVYLCASSRGTSGYNEQFFGPGTRLTVL.

The chain uses TRBV15 and TRBJ2-6; 8 bases are shared with TRBD1. Germline V CDR1 and CDR2: LNHNV, YYDKDF (reference sequence). The CDR3 is made up of 17 amino acids. V gave up 5 bases and J gave up 3 bases; unmatched junction bases: 9. The CDR3 reads CATSPRQGRSGANVLTF. CDR3 nucleotides: TGTGCCACCAGCCCCCGACAGGGGAGGAGTGGGGCCAACGTCCTGACTTTC.

The chain is built from TRBV7-9 and TRBJ1-4; no definite D call. Trimming took off 4 bases at V and 7 bases at J, with 16 bases between the two ends. Per germline, CDR1 SEHNR and CDR2 FQNEAQ (reference sequence). This CDR3 has 15 residues. The CDR3 DNA reads as TGTGCCAGCAGCTCCGGAGAGTACTCTGGTGAAAAACTGTTTTTT. Translating it yields CASSSGEYSGEKLFF.

The chain joins TRBV27 to TRBJ1-1; D gene ambiguous. The V gene lost 6 bases and the J gene lost 12 bases, with 23 bases spanning the gap. This CDR3 comprises 14 residues. Germline assignment: CDR1 MNHEY and CDR2 SMNVEV (reference sequence). In DNA, the CDR3 is TGTGCCAGCAGCCCAACTAAGCTCGGCGCGACGACTTTCTTT. This translates into CASSPTKLGATTFF.

This clone has just one count. V is TRBV19 and J is TRBJ2-2, with D perhaps matching TRBD2 (5 bases). The germline CDR1 and CDR2 sequences are LNHDA and SQIVND (reference sequence). This CDR3 comprises 16 residues. Trimming took 1 base from V and 7 from J, leaving 16 bases between them. The CDR3 spells CASSIGWDRGSGELFF. Here the CDR3 DNA reads TGTGCCAGTAGTATAGGATGGGATCGTGGGAGCGGGGAGCTGTTTTTT.

This clone has only one observation. The genes are TRBV5-4 and TRBJ2-3, with 8 bases matching TRBD2. V was clipped by 4 bases and J by 0 bases; unmatched bases: 10. The CDR3 is made up of 17 amino acids. Germline V lookup: CDR1 SGHNT, CDR2 YYREEE (reference sequence). The CDR3 region has the DNA TGTGCCAGCAGCAAATGGTTACTAGCGGCTAGCACAGATACGCAGTATTTT. It codes for CASSKWLLAASTDTQYF.

The gene calls are TRBV10-3 and TRBJ1-1; the D gene is possibly TRBD1 (6 bases). V lost 7 bases and J lost 6, with 15 bases in between. The CDR3 is 13 residues long. CDR1 is ENHRY and CDR2 is SYGVKD in the germline V gene. The CDR3 DNA reads as TGTGCCATCACCGACAGGCCAGGGGCTGAAGCTTTCTTT. This codes for CAITDRPGAEAFF.

The chain recombines TRBV5-1 with TRBJ1-4, with D possibly TRBD1 on 6 matching bases. CDR3 size: 13 residues. Germline assignment: CDR1 SGHRS and CDR2 YFSETQ. Trimming shortened V by 3 bases and J by 7 bases, and 10 bases separated the two germline ends. The CDR3 protein is CASSWQGSEKLFF. CDR3 DNA sequence: TGCGCCAGCAGCTGGCAGGGGAGTGAAAAACTGTTTTTT.

This clone has just one count. The CDR3 reads CASSKLAGEQFF. The CDR3, as DNA: TGTGCCAGCAGCAAACTAGCGGGTGAGCAGTTCTTC. The chain is built from TRBV6-5 and TRBJ2-1; 9 positions agree with TRBD2. The CDR3 is made up of 12 amino acids. Germline V gives CDR1 MNHEY, CDR2 SVGAGI. The V segment lost 6 bases and the J segment 9 bases; nucleotides outside the gene matches: 3.

The chain uses TRBV18 and TRBJ2-4; D possibly corresponds to TRBD1 (5 bases). Germline loops: CDR1 KGHSH, CDR2 LQKENI. The CDR3 is 14 residues long. V was pared by 3 bases and J by 7 bases, with 13 bases between. CDR3 residues: CASSPIDRRNIQYF. The CDR3 DNA reads as TGTGCCAGCTCACCGATCGACAGACGGAACATTCAGTACTTC.

The chain has TRBV19 and TRBJ1-2; 8 nucleotides align to TRBD1. The germline V gene encodes CDR1 LNHDA and CDR2 SQIVND (reference sequence). J gave up 8 bases and V 5 bases, and 13 bases lay outside the gene matches. This CDR3 region has 15 residues. CDR3 nucleotides: TGTGCCAGTAGTCTAACTCGGACAGGGCACAGGGGCTACACCTTC. The encoded protein is CASSLTRTGHRGYTF.

The rearrangement links TRBV11-2 to TRBJ1-1; D remains ambiguous. Germline CDR1 is SGHAT and CDR2 is FQNNGV. The CDR3 loop spans 17 amino acids. Trimming pared 2 bases from V and 1 base from J, leaving 17 bases between. This CDR3 is CASSLNPLGGENTEAFF. CDR3 bases: TGTGCCAGCAGCTTAAACCCACTAGGCGGGGAGAACACTGAAGCTTTCTTT. The complete variable domain, with remaining parts taken from reference TRBV11-2 and TRBJ1-1, reads EAGVAQSPRYKIIEKRQSVAFWCNPISGHATLYWYQQILGQGPKLLIQFQNNGVVDDSQLPKDRFSAERLKGVDSTLKIQPAKLEDSAVYLCASSLNPLGGENTEAFFGQGTRLTVV.

For this clone: Within the sample, other DNA sequences also encode this same CDR3. The chain has TRBV10-3 and TRBJ1-2; tentative D call: TRBD1 (6 bases). The CDR3 has 14 amino acids. Germline V gene sequence: CDR1 ENHRY, CDR2 SYGVKD. Trimming removed 0 bases at V and 4 bases at J, with 9 bases between. CDR3 residues: CAISESGGRYGYTF. In DNA form, the CDR3 reads TGTGCCATCAGTGAGTCCGGGGGCCGCTATGGCTACACCTTC.

The chain is built from TRBV2 and TRBJ2-5, with D maybe TRBD2 (5 bases). The V gene lost 7 bases and the J gene lost 3 bases, with 15 bases spanning the gap. The CDR3 has 14 residues. Germline CDR1 and CDR2: SNHLY and FYNNEI. DNA for the CDR3: TGTGCCAGCACCCCTCTGGACTTGAAAGAGACCCAGTACTTC. It specifies CASTPLDLKETQYF.

This chain links TRBV30 with TRBJ2-1, with D uncertain. Germline CDR1 reads GTSNPN; CDR2 reads SVGIG (reference sequence). Trimming took off 4 bases at V and 8 bases at J, with 15 bases between the two ends. This CDR3 has 13 residues. CDR3 DNA: TGTGCCTGGAATAGTGGTAGTTCGGATGAGCAGTTCTTC. This sequence encodes CAWNSGSSDEQFF.

The chain has TRBV6-1 and TRBJ1-4; TRBD1 matches at 8 bases. The ends lost 1 base at V and 7 bases at J; junction bases unmatched: 11. The germline V gene has CDR1 MNHNS and CDR2 SASEGT. This CDR3 is built from 17 residues. The CDR3: CASSEGVGRGRGEKLFF. CDR3 in DNA: TGTGCCAGCAGTGAAGGGGTAGGCAGGGGGCGCGGTGAAAAACTGTTTTTT.

V usage is TRBV28 and J usage is TRBJ1-5; 10 nucleotides line up with TRBD1. From germline, CDR1 is MDHEN and CDR2 SYDVKM. The CDR3 totals 16 residues. The ends lost 0 bases at V and 2 bases at J; junction bases unmatched: 1. CDR3 bases: TGTGCCAGCAGTTTATGGGGGACAGGGGGCAATCAGCCCCAGCATTTT. Residues: CASSLWGTGGNQPQHF. Supplemented by reference TRBV28 and TRBJ1-5, the full variable domain reads DVKVTQSSRYLVKRTGEKVFLECVQDMDHENMFWYRQDPGLGLRLIYFSYDVKMKEKGDIPEGYSVSREKKERFSLILESASTNQTSMYLCASSLWGTGGNQPQHFGDGTRLSIL.

This chain connects TRBV6-5 to TRBJ2-2; 8 bases map to TRBD1. This CDR3 contains 15 residues. V lost 5 bases and J lost 1; bases outside the gene matches: 3. The germline gives CDR1 MNHEY, CDR2 SVGAGI. The CDR3 DNA sequence: TGTGCCAGCAGTCCCGGGACAGGGAACACCGGGGAGCTGTTTTTT. It codes for CASSPGTGNTGELFF.

This chain joins TRBV5-4 and TRBJ2-4; 7 nucleotides match TRBD2. The CDR3 extends over 15 amino acids. V lost 2 bases, J lost 1 base, and 3 bases stayed unmatched. Per germline, CDR1 SGHNT and CDR2 YYREEE (reference sequence). CDR3 protein: CASSLAGSAKNIQYF. CDR3 nucleotides: TGTGCCAGCAGCTTAGCGGGATCGGCCAAAAACATTCAGTACTTC.